Shown below are 24 T cell receptor beta chains from a single sample sequenced in a study of early T cells in non-severe SARS-CoV-2 infection (dated by TCRdb to about 2021). Libraries were made using 5' RACE. The run used a NextSeq 500. The raw public data were reprocessed by TCRdb itself: fastp quality trimming at Q25, MiXCR clonotype calling, in-frame beta chains only. One record per CDR3 amino acid sequence lists the most common genes and DNA. This sample is represented by approximately 76,000 distinct CDR3 sequences; roughly 12% of them were singletons. The leading ten clones occupy around 4.7% of the sample. Input material: whole blood. The receptors stem from an adult who was a healthcare worker with PCR-confirmed SARS-CoV-2 infection or an uninfected control (not recorded which).

This clonotype has just a few counts. The V call is TRBV20-1, the J call TRBJ2-5; tentative D call: TRBD2 (6 bases). Trimming cost V 0 bases and J 1 base, with 18 bases left between them. CDR1 is DFQATT and CDR2 is SNEGSKA in the germline V gene (reference sequence). This CDR3 spans 17 amino acids. In DNA form, the CDR3 reads TGCAGTGCTAGAGATCTTTACCGGGACTCTCTCCAAGAGACCCAGTACTTC. Its protein product is CSARDLYRDSLQETQYF.

This clonotype appeared a few times. The rearrangement links TRBV12-5 to TRBJ2-3; 10 bases line up with TRBD1. Germline V gene lookup returns CDR1 LGHNT and CDR2 FRNRAP. This CDR3 comprises 14 residues. V shed 4 bases and J 4 bases; nucleotides not matched to a gene: 2. CDR3 in DNA: TGTGCTAGTGGTTGGGGGACAGGGGCAGATACGCAGTATTTT. Its translation is CASGWGTGADTQYF.

Concerning this clonotype: A much larger clone differs by one base, so this may be a read error. Since the CDR3 does not end with the conserved phenylalanine or tryptophan, this likely comes from a read error. The chain combines TRBV18 with TRBJ1-1; the D gene is possibly TRBD1 (6 bases). The germline V gene has CDR1 KGHSH and CDR2 LQKENI. V was cut by 5 bases and J by 6 bases, with 16 bases left in between. CDR3 length: 14 amino acids. The CDR3 protein is CASSAKGGEAEAFL. CDR3 DNA: TGTGCCAGCTCAGCCAAGGGGGGAGAGGCTGAAGCTTTCTTA.

This clonotype was seen many times. The V gene is TRBV20-1, the J gene TRBJ2-1, with D tentatively TRBD1 (5 bases). The CDR3 is 12 amino acids. V lost 5 bases to trimming and J lost 13 bases, with 18 bases between them. The germline gives CDR1 DFQATT, CDR2 SNEGSKA (reference sequence). CDR3 nucleotide sequence: TGCAGTGCTGAAAACCTTAGGACATCACAGTTCTTC. Its protein is CSAENLRTSQFF.

This clonotype appeared a few times. The CDR3 nucleotides are TGTGCCAGCAGCTTGAGTATTGGCTATAATTCACCCCTCCACTTT. Its translation: CASSLSIGYNSPLHF. This chain joins TRBV7-2 and TRBJ1-6; D unclear. Trimming pared 3 bases from V and 3 bases from J, leaving 9 bases between. The CDR3 spans 15 residues. Per germline, CDR1 SGHTA and CDR2 FQGNSA.

This clonotype was seen repeatedly, ten times or more. The chain employs TRBV12-3 or TRBV12-4 and TRBJ2-6; D ambiguous. Trimming cost V 3 bases and J 2 bases, with 8 bases left between them. CDR3 length: 15 residues. In DNA, the CDR3 is TGTGCCAGCAGTTTGATGGGAACTGGGGCCAACGTCCTGACTTTC. This gives the protein CASSLMGTGANVLTF.

This clonotype has at least ten counts. The genes are TRBV6-5 and TRBJ1-1; 7 bases align to TRBD1. Trimming removed 0 bases from V and 1 base from J; junction bases left unmatched: 2. Per germline, CDR1 MNHEY and CDR2 SVGAGI. This CDR3 comprises 15 residues. This chain's CDR3 is CASSYSTGKNTEAFF. In DNA form, the CDR3 reads TGTGCCAGCAGTTACTCGACAGGGAAGAACACTGAAGCTTTCTTT.

This clonotype was found a few times. The rearrangement links TRBV5-1 to TRBJ2-7; 7 bases map to TRBD2. This CDR3 contains 14 residues. Germline CDR1 reads SGHRS; CDR2 reads YFSETQ. V shed 0 bases, J shed 3 bases, and the junction held 3 bases outside the gene matches. CDR3 sequence: CASSLDSGVYEQYF. As DNA, the CDR3 is TGCGCCAGCAGCTTGGACAGCGGGGTCTACGAGCAGTACTTC.

In its sample, this clonotype was seen many times. This chain connects TRBV28 to TRBJ1-6; D not resolved. V lost 6 bases and J lost 1, with 22 bases in between. Germline CDR1 reads MDHEN; CDR2 reads SYDVKM. This CDR3 has 19 amino acids. The DNA of the CDR3 is TGTGCCAGCAGCACTTCGTGGGCCGACGAACCGTCCTATAATTCACCCCTCCACTTT. Residues: CASSTSWADEPSYNSPLHF. The variable domain in full, with the rest retrieved from reference TRBV28 and TRBJ1-6, is DVKVTQSSRYLVKRTGEKVFLECVQDMDHENMFWYRQDPGLGLRLIYFSYDVKMKEKGDIPEGYSVSREKKERFSLILESASTNQTSMYLCASSTSWADEPSYNSPLHFGNGTRLTVT.

This clonotype was counted only a few times. The rearrangement links TRBV12-3 or TRBV12-4 to TRBJ1-5, with no clear D. The CDR3 contains 15 residues. V was pared by 5 bases and J by 1 base, with 12 bases between. The CDR3 protein is CASSRRNPSNQPQHF. CDR3 DNA: TGTGCCAGCAGTAGACGAAATCCCAGCAATCAGCCCCAGCATTTT.

This clonotype was found a few times. This chain links TRBV7-9 with TRBJ2-7; D assignment may be TRBD1 or TRBD2 (5 bases each). Per the germline V gene, CDR1 is SEHNR and CDR2 is FQNEAQ (reference sequence). V lost 8 bases to trimming and J lost 7 bases, with 15 bases between them. The length of the CDR3 is 12 residues. CDR3 sequence (DNA): TGTGCCAGCGGGACCCGGGTCGGGGAGCAGTACTTC. Translated, it gives CASGTRVGEQYF. Full variable domain (outside the CDR3, taken from reference TRBV7-9 and TRBJ2-7): DTGVSQNPRHKITKRGQNVTFRCDPISEHNRLYWYRQTLGQGPEFLTYFQNEAQLEKSRLLSDRFSAERPKGSFSTLEIQRTEQGDSAMYLCASGTRVGEQYFGPGTRLTVT.

This clonotype appeared many times. The chain joins TRBV11-2 to TRBJ2-7; tentative D call: TRBD2 (5 bases). V was pared by 5 bases and J by 2 bases, with 13 bases between. Germline V lookup: CDR1 SGHAT, CDR2 FQNNGV. This CDR3 is built from 14 residues. CDR3: CASSKRAGPYEQYF. For the CDR3, the DNA is TGTGCCAGCAGCAAAAGGGCGGGTCCCTACGAGCAGTACTTC.

This clonotype was counted once. This chain connects TRBV5-1 to TRBJ1-1; 7 nucleotides line up with TRBD1. Per germline, CDR1 SGHRS and CDR2 YFSETQ. This CDR3 spans 16 amino acids. Trimming at V came to 4 bases and at J to 1 base, leaving 10 bases not matched to a gene. CDR3 in amino acids: CASSPIYRGGNTEAFF. For the CDR3, the DNA is TGCGCCAGCAGCCCAATTTACAGGGGCGGGAACACTGAAGCTTTCTTT. The full variable domain, completed using reference TRBV5-1 and TRBJ1-1, is KAGVTQTPRYLIKTRGQQVTLSCSPISGHRSVSWYQQTPGQGLQFLFEYFSETQRNKGNFPGRFSGRQFSNSRSEMNVSTLELGDSALYLCASSPIYRGGNTEAFFGQGTRLTVV.

This clonotype has a count of ten or more. The genes are TRBV25-1 and TRBJ2-1, with 8 bases fitting TRBD2. CDR3 length: 11 residues. CDR1 and CDR2 from the germline V gene are MGHDK and SYGVNS. V trimming: 8 bases; J trimming: 9 bases; junction bases outside the gene matches: 3. CDR3 DNA sequence: TGTGCCAGCCGGGGGGGGAGTGAGCAGTTCTTC. It is translated as CASRGGSEQFF.

This clonotype was observed many times. V is TRBV7-9 and J is TRBJ2-7; perhaps TRBD2 as D (6 bases). The CDR3 has 14 residues. V was shortened by 5 bases and J by 3 bases, with 14 bases between the two germline ends. The germline V gene has CDR1 SEHNR and CDR2 FQNEAQ (reference sequence). CDR3 sequence: CASSPHLAVYEQYF. CDR3 bases: TGTGCCAGCAGCCCCCACTTAGCGGTCTACGAGCAGTACTTC.

The gene calls are TRBV29-1 and TRBJ2-7; 8 nucleotides line up with TRBD1. Losses at the gene ends were 6 bases for V and 6 bases for J; bases not matched to a gene: 4. Germline V gene lookup returns CDR1 SQVTM and CDR2 ANQGSEA. The CDR3 loop spans 11 amino acids. The CDR3 DNA is TGCAGCGTCACGACAGGGGCCGAGCAGTACTTC. Protein: CSVTTGAEQYF.

This clonotype was observed at least ten times. The chain employs TRBV7-3 and TRBJ2-3; D ambiguous. The CDR3 spans 14 residues. Trimming pared 2 bases from V and 2 bases from J, leaving 8 bases between. The germline gives CDR1 SGHTA, CDR2 FQGTGA. CDR3 residues: CASSLAHNTDTQYF. Here the CDR3 DNA reads TGTGCCAGCAGCTTAGCGCACAACACAGATACGCAGTATTTT.

In its sample, this clonotype was seen many times. CDR3 sequence (DNA): TGTGCCAGCAGCTTAGGCGCAGTGGCTTACGAGCAGTACTTC. Protein: CASSLGAVAYEQYF. The chain couples TRBV11-2 to TRBJ2-7; D ambiguous. Germline V gene lookup returns CDR1 SGHAT and CDR2 FQNNGV. This CDR3 spans 14 amino acids. The germline V and J ends were trimmed by 1 base and 4 bases, with 11 bases remaining between them.

There are many counts of this clonotype. CDR3 DNA sequence: TGTGCCAGTAGTATAGGACGACAGGGAACCAAAAACATTCAGTACTTC. It is translated as CASSIGRQGTKNIQYF. V is TRBV19 and J is TRBJ2-4; 7 nucleotides line up with TRBD1. From germline, CDR1 is LNHDA and CDR2 SQIVND (reference sequence). The CDR3 consists of 16 residues. With 1 base clipped from V and 2 bases from J, the junction kept 5 bases outside the gene matches.

The chain has TRBV29-1 and TRBJ1-2, with TRBD1 as a possible D gene (6 bases). Germline CDR1 reads SQVTM; CDR2 reads ANQGSEA. V lost 0 bases, J lost 2 bases, and 10 bases lay in between. The CDR3 contains 14 residues. CDR3 sequence: CSVEDSGANYGYTF. The CDR3 DNA is TGCAGCGTTGAAGATTCGGGGGCGAACTATGGCTACACCTTC.

The V and J genes are TRBV7-9 and TRBJ1-1, with TRBD1 matching 8 bases. This CDR3 contains 17 residues. Trimming took 4 bases from V and 4 from J; bases not matched to a gene: 14. In germline, CDR1 is SEHNR, CDR2 FQNEAQ (reference sequence). As DNA, the CDR3 is TGTGCCAGCAGCTCTTTCTCAGGGGGCGCAGCGGTCACTGAAGCTTTCTTT. Protein product: CASSSFSGGAAVTEAFF.

This clonotype was counted only a few times. The chain employs TRBV20-1 and TRBJ1-3, with TRBD1 matching 8 bases. The junction had 9 bases not matched to a gene; V was cut back by 5 bases and J by 0 bases. Looked up from germline, CDR1 is DFQATT and CDR2 is SNEGSKA (reference sequence). This CDR3 is 16 amino acids long. The CDR3 nucleotides are TGCAGTGCTTGTCCGAGGGACAGGTCCTCTGGAAACACCATATATTTT. Translated: CSACPRDRSSGNTIYF.

This clonotype showed up just a few times. V and J are TRBV29-1 and TRBJ2-1; 9 bases map to TRBD1. In germline, CDR1 is SQVTM, CDR2 ANQGSEA. This CDR3 comprises 13 residues. V gave up 0 bases and J gave up 7 bases; unmatched junction bases: 1. CDR3 in DNA: TGCAGCGTTGAAGAAGGGACAGGGAATGAGCAGTTCTTC. Translation: CSVEEGTGNEQFF.

This clonotype appeared many times. The V gene is TRBV6-2 or TRBV6-3, the J gene TRBJ2-5; 7 positions agree with TRBD1. CDR3 length: 14 amino acids. CDR1 MNHEY and CDR2 SVGEGT come from the germline V gene. V was clipped by 5 bases and J by 1 base; unmatched bases: 4. The CDR3 nucleotides are TGTGCCAGCAGTCCTCGGACAGGCCAAGAGACCCAGTACTTC. Encoded protein: CASSPRTGQETQYF.